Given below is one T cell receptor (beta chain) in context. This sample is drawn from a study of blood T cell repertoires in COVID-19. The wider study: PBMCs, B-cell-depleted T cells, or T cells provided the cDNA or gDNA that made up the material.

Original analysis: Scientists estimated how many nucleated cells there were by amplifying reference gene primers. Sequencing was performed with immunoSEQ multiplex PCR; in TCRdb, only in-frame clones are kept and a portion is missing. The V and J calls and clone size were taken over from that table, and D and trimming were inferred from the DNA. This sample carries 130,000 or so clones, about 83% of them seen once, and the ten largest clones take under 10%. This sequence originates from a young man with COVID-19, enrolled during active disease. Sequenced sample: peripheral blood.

CDR3 loop: CASRDAGSPNEQFF. The CDR3 region has the DNA TGTGCCAGCAGGGACGCGGGGAGCCCCAATGAGCAGTTCTTC. The genes are TRBV6-5 and TRBJ2-1; TRBD2 is a possible D gene (6 bases). Germline-derived CDR1 and CDR2 are MNHEY and SVGAGI. The ends were cut back, 6 bases at V and 6 bases at J, with 15 bases in the middle. The CDR3 has 14 amino acids.